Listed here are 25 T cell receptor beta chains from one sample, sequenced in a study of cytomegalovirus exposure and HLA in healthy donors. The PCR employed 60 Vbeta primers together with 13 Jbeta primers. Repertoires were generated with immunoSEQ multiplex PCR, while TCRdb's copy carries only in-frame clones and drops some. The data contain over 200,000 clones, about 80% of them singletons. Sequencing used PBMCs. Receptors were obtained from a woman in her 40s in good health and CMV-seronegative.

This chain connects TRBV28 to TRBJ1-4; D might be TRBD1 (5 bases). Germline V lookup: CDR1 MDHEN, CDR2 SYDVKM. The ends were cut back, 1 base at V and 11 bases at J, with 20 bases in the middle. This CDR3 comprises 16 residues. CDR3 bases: TGTGCCAGCAGTTTATACCTGGGAGGGGAGGGGAGGAAACTGTTTTTT. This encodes CASSLYLGGEGRKLFF.

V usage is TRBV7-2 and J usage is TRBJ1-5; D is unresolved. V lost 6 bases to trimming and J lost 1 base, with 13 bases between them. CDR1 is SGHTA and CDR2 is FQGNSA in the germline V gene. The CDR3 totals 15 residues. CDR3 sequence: CASSREALSNQPQHF. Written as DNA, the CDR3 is TGTGCCAGCAGTCGGGAGGCCCTGAGCAATCAGCCCCAGCATTTT.

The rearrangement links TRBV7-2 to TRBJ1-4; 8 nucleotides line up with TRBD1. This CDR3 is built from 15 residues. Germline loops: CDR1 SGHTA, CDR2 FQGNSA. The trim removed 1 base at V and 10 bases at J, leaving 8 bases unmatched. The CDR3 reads CASSLGGQGNPKLFF. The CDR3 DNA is TGTGCCAGCAGCTTAGGAGGACAGGGTAACCCAAAACTGTTTTTT.

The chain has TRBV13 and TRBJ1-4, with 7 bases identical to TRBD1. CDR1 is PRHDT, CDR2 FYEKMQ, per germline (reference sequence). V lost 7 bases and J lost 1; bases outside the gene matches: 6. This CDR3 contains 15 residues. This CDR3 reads CASKRQGGTNEKLFF. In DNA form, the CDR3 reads TGTGCCAGCAAGAGACAGGGTGGAACTAATGAAAAACTGTTTTTT. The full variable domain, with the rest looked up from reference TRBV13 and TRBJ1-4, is AAGVIQSPRHLIKEKRETATLKCYPIPRHDTVYWYQQGPGQDPQFLISFYEKMQSDKGSIPDRFSAQQFSDYHSELNMSSLELGDSALYFCASKRQGGTNEKLFFGSGTQLSVL.

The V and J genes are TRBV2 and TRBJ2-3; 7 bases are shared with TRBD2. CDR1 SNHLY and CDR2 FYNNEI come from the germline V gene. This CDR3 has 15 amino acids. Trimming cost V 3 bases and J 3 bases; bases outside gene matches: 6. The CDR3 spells CASSDRVAGTDTQYF. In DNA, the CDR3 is TGTGCCAGCAGTGATCGAGTAGCGGGTACAGATACGCAGTATTTT. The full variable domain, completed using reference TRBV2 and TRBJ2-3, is EPEVTQTPSHQVTQMGQEVILRCVPISNHLYFYWYRQILGQKVEFLVSFYNNEISEKSEIFDDQFSVERPDGSNFTLKIRSTKLEDSAMYFCASSDRVAGTDTQYFGPGTRLTVL.

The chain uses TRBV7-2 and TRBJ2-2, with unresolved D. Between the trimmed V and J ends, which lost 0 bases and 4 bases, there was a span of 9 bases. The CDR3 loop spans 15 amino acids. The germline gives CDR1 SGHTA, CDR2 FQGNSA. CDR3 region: CASSLALGLTGELFF. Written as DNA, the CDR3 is TGTGCCAGCAGCTTAGCGCTGGGCCTCACCGGGGAGCTGTTTTTT.

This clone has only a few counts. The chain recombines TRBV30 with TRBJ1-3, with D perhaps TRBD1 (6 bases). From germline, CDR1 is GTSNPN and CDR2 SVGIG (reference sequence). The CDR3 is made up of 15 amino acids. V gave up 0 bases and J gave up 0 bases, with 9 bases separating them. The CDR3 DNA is TGTGCCTGGAGTGTACAGGGAACCTCTGGAAACACCATATATTTT. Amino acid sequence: CAWSVQGTSGNTIYF. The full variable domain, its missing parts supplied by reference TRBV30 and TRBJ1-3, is SQTIHQWPATLVQPVGSPLSLECTVEGTSNPNLYWYRQAAGRGLQLLFYSVGIGQISSEVPQNLSASRPQDRQFILSSKKLLLSDSGFYLCAWSVQGTSGNTIYFGEGSWLTVV.

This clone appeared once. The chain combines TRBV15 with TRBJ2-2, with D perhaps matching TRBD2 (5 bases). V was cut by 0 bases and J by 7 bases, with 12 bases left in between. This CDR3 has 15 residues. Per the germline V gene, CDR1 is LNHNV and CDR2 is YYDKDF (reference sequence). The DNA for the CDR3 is TGTGCCACCAGCAGAGATCGAGGGATTGTCGGGGAGCTGTTTTTT. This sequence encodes CATSRDRGIVGELFF. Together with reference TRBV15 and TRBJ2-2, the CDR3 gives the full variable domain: DAMVIQNPRYQVTQFGKPVTLSCSQTLNHNVMYWYQQKSSQAPKLLFHYYDKDFNNEADTPDNFQSRRPNTSFCFLDIRSPGLGDTAMYLCATSRDRGIVGELFFGEGSRLTVL.

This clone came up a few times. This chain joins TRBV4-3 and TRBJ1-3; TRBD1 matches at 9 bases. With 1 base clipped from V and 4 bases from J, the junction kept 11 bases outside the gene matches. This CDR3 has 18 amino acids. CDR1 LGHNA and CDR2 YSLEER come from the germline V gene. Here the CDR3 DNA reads TGCGCCAGCAGCCAAGTCCCGGGACAGGGCATAGCCGGAAACACCATATATTTT. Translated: CASSQVPGQGIAGNTIYF.

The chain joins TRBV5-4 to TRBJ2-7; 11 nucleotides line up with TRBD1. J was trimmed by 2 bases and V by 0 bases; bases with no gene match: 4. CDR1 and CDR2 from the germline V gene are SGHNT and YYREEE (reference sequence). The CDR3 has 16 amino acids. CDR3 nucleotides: TGTGCCAGCAGCTTGGGTGAGGGACAGGGGGCCTACGAGCAGTACTTC. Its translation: CASSLGEGQGAYEQYF.

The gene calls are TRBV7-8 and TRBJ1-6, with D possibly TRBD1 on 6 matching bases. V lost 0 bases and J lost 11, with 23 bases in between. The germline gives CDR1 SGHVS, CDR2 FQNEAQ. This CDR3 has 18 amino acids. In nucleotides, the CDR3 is TGTGCCAGCAGCTTAGCCCTTGGGGTACAGGGATCCGCGACACCCCTCCACTTT. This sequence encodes CASSLALGVQGSATPLHF.

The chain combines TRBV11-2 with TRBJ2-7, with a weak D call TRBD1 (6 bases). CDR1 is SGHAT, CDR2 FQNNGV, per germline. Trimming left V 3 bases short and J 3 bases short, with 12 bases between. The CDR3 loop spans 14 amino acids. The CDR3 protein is CASSFNRDIYEQYF. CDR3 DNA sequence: TGTGCCAGCAGCTTTAATCGGGACATCTACGAGCAGTACTTC.

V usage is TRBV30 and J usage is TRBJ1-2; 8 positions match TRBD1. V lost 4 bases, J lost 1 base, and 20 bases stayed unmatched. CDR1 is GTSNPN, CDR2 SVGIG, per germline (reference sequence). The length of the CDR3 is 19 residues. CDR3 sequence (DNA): TGTGCCTGGACCCCCGGGCCGGGACAGGCCTCCTTCTATAACTATGGCTACACCTTC. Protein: CAWTPGPGQASFYNYGYTF.

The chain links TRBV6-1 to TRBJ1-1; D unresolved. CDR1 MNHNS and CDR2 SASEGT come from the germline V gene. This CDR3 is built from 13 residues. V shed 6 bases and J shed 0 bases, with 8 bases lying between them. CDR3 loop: CASREQLNTEAFF. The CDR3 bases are TGTGCCAGCAGGGAACAGTTGAACACTGAAGCTTTCTTT.

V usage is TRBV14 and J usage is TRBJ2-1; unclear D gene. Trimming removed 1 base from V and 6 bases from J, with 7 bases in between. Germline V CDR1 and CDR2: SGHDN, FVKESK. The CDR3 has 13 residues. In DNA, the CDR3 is TGTGCCAGCAGCCAAGGGCTTGGCAATGAGCAGTTCTTC. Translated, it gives CASSQGLGNEQFF. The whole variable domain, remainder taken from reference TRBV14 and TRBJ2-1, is EAGVTQFPSHSVIEKGQTVTLRCDPISGHDNLYWYRRVMGKEIKFLLHFVKESKQDESGMPNNRFLAERTGGTYSTLKVQPAELEDSGVYFCASSQGLGNEQFFGPGTRLTVL.

The CDR3 DNA sequence: TGTGCCAGCAGTAATACAGACGGTGCCTACGAGCAGTACTTC. Its protein is CASSNTDGAYEQYF. The chain has TRBV25-1 and TRBJ2-7; D not certain. Per the germline V gene, CDR1 is MGHDK and CDR2 is SYGVNS. V was cut by 5 bases and J by 2 bases, with 13 bases left in between. CDR3 size: 14 residues.

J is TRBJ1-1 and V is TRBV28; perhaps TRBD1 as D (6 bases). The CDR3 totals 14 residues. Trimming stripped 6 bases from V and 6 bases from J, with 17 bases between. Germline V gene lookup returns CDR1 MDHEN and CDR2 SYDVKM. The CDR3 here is CASSPRRGGAEAFF. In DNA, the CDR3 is TGTGCCAGCAGCCCCAGGAGAGGGGGGGCTGAAGCTTTCTTT.

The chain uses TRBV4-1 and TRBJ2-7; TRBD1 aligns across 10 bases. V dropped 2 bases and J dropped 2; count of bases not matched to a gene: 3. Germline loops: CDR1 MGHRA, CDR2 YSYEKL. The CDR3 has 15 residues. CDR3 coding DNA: TGCGCCAGCAGCCAAAGACAGGGGGCCCCCTACGAGCAGTACTTC. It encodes CASSQRQGAPYEQYF.

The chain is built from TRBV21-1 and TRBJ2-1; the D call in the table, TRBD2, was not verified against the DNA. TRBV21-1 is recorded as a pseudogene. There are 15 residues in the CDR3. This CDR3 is CASSKREEAYNEQFF. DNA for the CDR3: TGTGCCAGCAGCAAACGGGAGGAAGCCTACAATGAGCAGTTCTTC.

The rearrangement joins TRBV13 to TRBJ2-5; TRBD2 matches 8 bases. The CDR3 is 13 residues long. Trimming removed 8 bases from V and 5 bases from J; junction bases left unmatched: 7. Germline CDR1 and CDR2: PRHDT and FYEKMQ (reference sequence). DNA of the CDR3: TGTGCCAGCGGGATAGCGGGGCTGGAGACCCAGTACTTC. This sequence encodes CASGIAGLETQYF.

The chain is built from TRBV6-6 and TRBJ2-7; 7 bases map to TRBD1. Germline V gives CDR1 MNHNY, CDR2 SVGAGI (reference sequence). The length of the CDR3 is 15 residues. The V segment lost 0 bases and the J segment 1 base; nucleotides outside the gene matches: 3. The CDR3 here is CASSYSGTVSYEQYF. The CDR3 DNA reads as TGTGCCAGCAGTTACTCGGGGACAGTGTCCTACGAGCAGTACTTC.

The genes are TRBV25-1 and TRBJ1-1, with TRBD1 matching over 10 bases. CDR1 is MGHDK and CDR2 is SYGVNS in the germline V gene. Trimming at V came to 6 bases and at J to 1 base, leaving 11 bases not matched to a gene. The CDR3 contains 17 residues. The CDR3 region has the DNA TGTGCCAGCAGCCCGGGACAGGGGACAAGAGCGAACACTGAAGCTTTCTTT. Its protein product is CASSPGQGTRANTEAFF.

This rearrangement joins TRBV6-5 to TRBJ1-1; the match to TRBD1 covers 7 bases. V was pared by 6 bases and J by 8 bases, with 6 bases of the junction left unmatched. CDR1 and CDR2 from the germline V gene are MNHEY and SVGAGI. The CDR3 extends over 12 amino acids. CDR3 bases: TGTGCCAGCAGCCGGACAGGCTTCGAAGCTTTCTTT. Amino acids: CASSRTGFEAFF.

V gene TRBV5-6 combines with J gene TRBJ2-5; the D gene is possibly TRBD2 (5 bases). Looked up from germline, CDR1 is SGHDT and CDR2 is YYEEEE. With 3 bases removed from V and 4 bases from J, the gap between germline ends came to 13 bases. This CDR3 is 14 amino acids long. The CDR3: CASSSPAEAETQYF. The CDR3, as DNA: TGTGCCAGCAGCTCCCCAGCGGAGGCAGAGACCCAGTACTTC.

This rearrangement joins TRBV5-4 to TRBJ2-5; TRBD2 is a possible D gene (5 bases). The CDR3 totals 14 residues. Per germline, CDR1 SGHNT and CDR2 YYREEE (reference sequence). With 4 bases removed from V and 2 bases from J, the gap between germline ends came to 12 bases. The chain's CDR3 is CASSPSGLQETQYF. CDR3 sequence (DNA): TGTGCCAGCAGCCCCTCCGGACTGCAAGAGACCCAGTACTTC.